This TCR beta chain derives from a study of cytomegalovirus exposure and HLA in healthy donors. General study points: Accurate prediction of most subjects' HLA-A and HLA-B alleles from TCR beta sequences was reported.

Each donor was nominally healthy when sampled (though unrecorded immune exposures were likely). The PCR ran on 60 Vbeta and 13 Jbeta primers. Profiled with immunoSEQ multiplex PCR; TCRdb holds only in-frame clones, not every one. This repertoire shows about 170,000 clones, over 75% found once; its top ten account for 1%. As regards this clone: Its specificity is unknown.

Germline-derived CDR1 and CDR2 are PRHDT and FYEKMQ (reference sequence). The length of the CDR3 is 15 residues. J gave up 6 bases and V 5 bases, and 6 bases lay outside the gene matches. The sample comprised PBMCs. The sequence was obtained from a woman aged 45-59 years in good health and CMV-seropositive. This chain connects TRBV13 to TRBJ2-3; TRBD2 matches at 12 bases. CDR3 amino acids: CASSRTSGTADTQYF. For the CDR3, the DNA is TGTGCCAGCAGCCGGACTAGCGGGACGGCGGATACGCAGTATTTT. The full variable domain, completed using reference TRBV13 and TRBJ2-3, is AAGVIQSPRHLIKEKRETATLKCYPIPRHDTVYWYQQGPGQDPQFLISFYEKMQSDKGSIPDRFSAQQFSDYHSELNMSSLELGDSALYFCASSRTSGTADTQYFGPGTRLTVL.